These T cell receptor beta chains were read from a single sample in a study of blood T cell repertoires in COVID-19. Repertoires were generated with immunoSEQ multiplex PCR, while TCRdb's copy carries only in-frame clones and drops some. The sample consists of some 200,000 clones, 81% of them appearing once. Source material: PBMCs or T cells enriched from blood (not recorded which). These receptors originate from a woman aged 45 to 65 with acute COVID-19. CDR3s include the opening cysteine and the closing phenylalanine or tryptophan. The order of the fields is CDR3 DNA, CDR3 protein, D gene, V gene, J gene, clone size. D genes are given only for firm matches. Clone size appears in some rows only: once, few, many, or a class for an expanded clone.

TGTGCCTGGAGTCCATGGGGGACAGGGGTTCTATCTGGAAACACCATATATTTT	CAWSPWGTGVLSGNTIYF	TRBD1	TRBV30	TRBJ1-3	.
TGTGCCAGCAGCTTCGTCTCCGGGGTAACCCACGAGCAGTACTTC	CASSFVSGVTHEQYF	.	TRBV7-9	TRBJ2-7	.
TGTGCCAGTAGTACGATAGCGGGACAAGAGACCCAGTACTTC	CASSTIAGQETQYF	TRBD2	TRBV19	TRBJ2-5	few
TGTGCCATCGGCCCGACAGGGGAGAAGGCCGAAAAACTGTTTTTT	CAIGPTGEKAEKLFF	TRBD1	TRBV10-3	TRBJ1-4	few
TGCGCCAGCAGCGAAGGGACAGTCTTACTTGAAGCTTTCTTT	CASSEGTVLLEAFF	TRBD1	TRBV5-1	TRBJ1-1	once
TGTGCCAGCACGGGATTGGGAAGCGGGGGGGCCAATCGCTCCTACAATGAGCAGTTCTTC	CASTGLGSGGANRSYNEQFF	TRBD2	TRBV5-4	TRBJ2-1	.
TGTGCCACCAGTGGAGGGGGACTAGCGGCCGACAATGAGCAGTTCTTC	CATSGGGLAADNEQFF	TRBD2	TRBV24-1	TRBJ2-1	.
TGTGCCAGCCTCCCCTCAGCGACCAACTATGGCTACACCTTC	CASLPSATNYGYTF	.	TRBV6-5	TRBJ1-2	once
TGTGCCAGCAGTTACCCAACCAGAAGTCCGACCTACGAGCAGTACTTC	CASSYPTRSPTYEQYF	.	TRBV6-2/TRBV6-3	TRBJ2-7	.
TGTGCCAGCAGCTCCTCGGGTTACTATGGCTACACCTTC	CASSSSGYYGYTF	.	TRBV7-2	TRBJ1-2	few
TGTGCCAGCGGGACTAGCGGGATTAATGAGCAGTTCTTC	CASGTSGINEQFF	TRBD2	TRBV7-9	TRBJ2-1	.
TGTGCCAGCAGTCACGAAGCTTGGACAGGGGGGACAAATGAGCAGTTCTTC	CASSHEAWTGGTNEQFF	TRBD1	TRBV2	TRBJ2-1	few
TGTGCCAGCAGCTCACAGGGGGCCTCCTACAATGAGCAGTTCTTC	CASSSQGASYNEQFF	TRBD1	TRBV11-3	TRBJ2-1	.
TGTGCCAGCAGCCGACTCGGCGTCTTCCAAACCTACGAGCAGTACTTC	CASSRLGVFQTYEQYF	.	TRBV9	TRBJ2-7	.
TGTGCCAGCAGTTTAGGGGGGGCCGATGTTGGAGATACGCAGTATTTT	CASSLGGADVGDTQYF	.	TRBV28	TRBJ2-3	.
TGTGCCAGCAGCTTAGAGGGGGCTAGCACAGATACGCAGTATTTT	CASSLEGASTDTQYF	TRBD1	TRBV7-9	TRBJ2-3	.
TGTGCCAGCAGCCCCAGCGCTAACTATGGCTACACCTTC	CASSPSANYGYTF	.	TRBV7-2	TRBJ1-2	.
TGTGCCAGCAGTACCCGACAGGGGACTAATTCACCCCTCCACTTT	CASSTRQGTNSPLHF	TRBD1	TRBV2	TRBJ1-6	.
TGTGCCAGCAGCACCCACCCGGTACAGGAAGCTTTCTTT	CASSTHPVQEAFF	.	TRBV28	TRBJ1-1	.
TGTGCCAGCAGTAACAGGGGAGGTTCCTTCTATGGCTACACCTTC	CASSNRGGSFYGYTF	TRBD1	TRBV6-5	TRBJ1-2	.
TGTGCCAGCAACCCGGGACAGGGCACAGATACGCAGTATTTT	CASNPGQGTDTQYF	TRBD1	TRBV6-5	TRBJ2-3	.
TGCGCCAGCAGCCAAAAGGGACTAGCGGGATTTTCTGGGGCCAACGTCCTGACTTTC	CASSQKGLAGFSGANVLTF	TRBD2	TRBV4-3	TRBJ2-6	few
TGTGCCAGCAGTAGCGGGACAAAAACTCTCTACGAGCAGTACTTC	CASSSGTKTLYEQYF	.	TRBV6-2/TRBV6-3	TRBJ2-7	.
TGTGCCAGCAGTTTAATCGGGCGGGGAAATAGCAATCAGCCCCAGCATTTT	CASSLIGRGNSNQPQHF	.	TRBV28	TRBJ1-5	.
TGTGCCACCAGTGACCCGGGACAGATATATGGCTACACCTTC	CATSDPGQIYGYTF	TRBD1	TRBV24-1	TRBJ1-2	.
TGTGCCACCAGCACAAGACAGGGGGGGATGAACACTGAAGCTTTCTTT	CATSTRQGGMNTEAFF	TRBD1	TRBV15	TRBJ1-1	.